This TCR beta chain was sequenced for a study of Ad26.COV2.S vaccination and SARS-CoV-2 variants. Points from the study as a whole: Once vaccination had occurred, spike-specific CD8+ and CD4+ T cell responses reportedly showed substantial breadth.

Germline CDR1 and CDR2: SNHLY and FYNNEI. This CDR3 is built from 13 residues. With 4 bases clipped from V and 7 bases from J, the junction kept 0 bases outside the gene matches. To note about this clone: Its antigen remains unidentified.

Assay used: immunoSEQ multiplex PCR; TCRdb lists only in-frame clones, some missing. The sample contains about 400,000 clones, about 89% of which appear only once. Treatment in this sample: around 19 received Ad26.COV2.S at low or high dose, single or two shots; about 5 received placebo; per-sample allocation not given. All samples were drawn on day 63, counting from the first vaccine or placebo injection. The material sequenced was peripheral blood, taken in a trial of Ad26.COV2.S vaccine versus placebo. The TCR sequence derives from a person aged 18-60 years who received the Ad26.COV2.S COVID-19 vaccine or a placebo. This chain joins TRBV2 and TRBJ1-4; TRBD1 agrees at 10 bases. CDR3 coding DNA: TGTGCCAGCAGTGGGGACAGGGGTGAAAAACTGTTTTTT. It encodes CASSGDRGEKLFF.